The 18 T cell receptor beta chains listed next were all sequenced from one sample in a study of CD8 T cells in ankylosing spondylitis. Findings and limits, study-wide: In ankylosing spondylitis blood, a motif of roughly 8 highly homologous TCR beta variants appeared characteristic.

These receptors' targets are unknown. TCRdb re-analysed the 5' RACE reads in MiXCR, keeping a single row per CDR3 protein. The sample consists of roughly 220,000 distinct CDR3 sequences, approximately 20% of them appearing once. The specimen was blood, either unsorted or a sorted T cell fraction (not recorded which). The receptor source for this set is a male donor with ankylosing spondylitis.

DNA of the CDR3: TGTGCCAGCAGCTTAGTGCGTTTGGACCAAGAGACCCAGTACTTC. This gives the protein CASSLVRLDQETQYF. V and J are TRBV11-1 and TRBJ2-5; D not certain. CDR1 is SGHAT and CDR2 is FQDESV in the germline V gene (reference sequence). The CDR3 loop spans 15 amino acids. Trimming cost V 1 base and J 0 bases, with 9 bases left between them.

This chain uses TRBV29-1 with TRBJ2-6, with 9 bases lining up with TRBD1. V was clipped by 6 bases and J by 2 bases; unmatched bases: 5. This CDR3 comprises 15 residues. CDR1 and CDR2 (germline): SQVTM, ANQGSEA. The DNA of the CDR3 is TGCAGCGTCGGGGGACAGGGAACTGGGGCCAACGTCCTGACTTTC. Protein product: CSVGGQGTGANVLTF.

This chain uses TRBV5-1 with TRBJ2-1, with 8 nucleotides matching TRBD2. CDR3 length: 16 residues. The V and J ends lost 1 base and 0 bases, in that order; junction bases with no gene match: 3. Looked up from germline, CDR1 is SGHRS and CDR2 is YFSETQ. The DNA of the CDR3 is TGCGCCAGCAGCTTGCGTAGCGGGGTCTCCTACAATGAGCAGTTCTTC. It is translated as CASSLRSGVSYNEQFF.

This clonotype was seen at least ten times. The chain uses TRBV6-1 and TRBJ2-3, with D hard to call. Germline CDR1 and CDR2: MNHNS and SASEGT. Trimming took 2 bases from V and 7 from J, leaving 13 bases between them. The CDR3 spans 14 residues. This chain's CDR3 is CASSEMDQAYTQYF. CDR3 sequence (DNA): TGTGCCAGCAGTGAAATGGACCAAGCGTATACGCAGTATTTT.

V and J are TRBV12-3 or TRBV12-4 and TRBJ1-4, with D hard to call. The CDR3 runs 14 residues. Trimming took 4 bases from V and 11 from J, leaving 17 bases between them. For the CDR3, the DNA is TGTGCCAGCAGTTCTCTCACTCCGCTGGGCAAACTGTTTTTT. It specifies CASSSLTPLGKLFF.

This clonotype was observed once. The rearrangement uses TRBV20-1 and TRBJ1-5; 9 bases match TRBD1. The ends lost 5 bases at V and 2 bases at J; junction bases unmatched: 4. The CDR3 contains 14 residues. Germline CDR1 DFQATT, CDR2 SNEGSKA (reference sequence). CDR3 sequence reads: CSAGDRVGNQPQHF. The CDR3 DNA sequence: TGCAGTGCTGGGGACAGGGTAGGCAATCAGCCCCAGCATTTT.

In its sample, this clonotype was seen a few times. The chain employs TRBV19 and TRBJ2-1; 10 nucleotides match TRBD2. The V gene end was trimmed by 4 bases and the J gene end by 12 bases; junction bases not matched to a gene: 3. Germline V gives CDR1 LNHDA, CDR2 SQIVND (reference sequence). This CDR3 region has 12 residues. In DNA, the CDR3 is TGTGCCAGTAGTAAGCCTAGCGGGAGGCAGTTCTTC. Encoded protein: CASSKPSGRQFF.

The rearrangement uses TRBV7-8 and TRBJ2-7; the D gene is possibly TRBD2 (7 bases). This CDR3 has 14 amino acids. V lost 0 bases to trimming and J lost 7 bases, with 13 bases between them. CDR1 is SGHVS, CDR2 FQNEAQ, per germline. This CDR3 is CASSLARGALEQYF. Written as DNA, the CDR3 is TGTGCCAGCAGCTTAGCTCGGGGGGCGCTTGAGCAGTACTTC.

The table lists this clonotype with many counts. The chain joins TRBV12-3 or TRBV12-4 to TRBJ1-2; 9 positions agree with TRBD1. J was trimmed by 8 bases and V by 5 bases; bases with no gene match: 6. The CDR3 length is 13 residues. This CDR3 is CASSRTGELGYTF. The CDR3 DNA is TGTGCCAGCAGTAGGACAGGGGAGTTAGGCTACACCTTC.

The V gene is TRBV10-2, the J gene TRBJ2-1, with 15 bases matching TRBD2. The CDR3 runs 17 residues. The V and J ends lost 6 bases and 4 bases, in that order; junction bases with no gene match: 7. The germline gives CDR1 WSHSY, CDR2 SAAADI. In nucleotides, the CDR3 is TGCGCCAGCAGCCGGACTAGCGGGGGGGCCGCATACAATGAGCAGTTCTTC. Translating it yields CASSRTSGGAAYNEQFF.

In this sample, this clonotype turned up a few times. The chain joins TRBV4-3 to TRBJ2-7, with a tentative D call TRBD2 (6 bases). With 0 bases removed from V and 4 bases from J, the gap between germline ends came to 22 bases. The CDR3 runs 18 residues. Germline V gene lookup returns CDR1 LGHNA and CDR2 YSLEER. In nucleotides, the CDR3 is TGCGCCAGCAGCCAAGATTACGACTTGCCTAGCGCGAAATACGAGCAGTACTTC. Translating it yields CASSQDYDLPSAKYEQYF.

This clonotype was seen a few times. The chain has TRBV27 and TRBJ1-5; D is possibly TRBD1 (5 bases). The germline V gene encodes CDR1 MNHEY and CDR2 SMNVEV (reference sequence). CDR3 length: 16 amino acids. V lost 6 bases to trimming and J lost 1 base, with 16 bases between them. The CDR3 region is CASSPQREGSNQPQHF. CDR3 sequence (DNA): TGTGCCAGCAGCCCGCAAAGGGAGGGGAGCAATCAGCCCCAGCATTTT.

This clonotype has more than one count but fewer than ten. The rearrangement uses TRBV7-8 and TRBJ2-2; tentatively, D is TRBD2 (5 bases). Germline assignment: CDR1 SGHVS and CDR2 FQNEAQ. Trimming removed 7 bases at V and 0 bases at J, with 15 bases between. The CDR3 is 16 residues long. The CDR3 protein is CASNIGGLANTGELFF. DNA for the CDR3: TGTGCCAGCAACATAGGCGGACTCGCGAACACCGGGGAGCTGTTTTTT. Based on the CDR3 plus reference TRBV7-8 and TRBJ2-2, the full variable domain is GAGVSQSPRYKVAKRGQDVALRCDPISGHVSLFWYQQALGQGPEFLTYFQNEAQLDKSGLPSDRFFAERPEGSVSTLKIQRTQQEDSAVYLCASNIGGLANTGELFFGEGSRLTVL.

The rearrangement uses TRBV9 and TRBJ2-6; 7 bases align to TRBD1. The CDR3 is 18 amino acids. The V and J ends lost 4 bases and 4 bases, in that order; junction bases with no gene match: 14. Per the germline V gene, CDR1 is SGDLS and CDR2 is YYNGEE. The CDR3 DNA sequence: TGTGCCAGCAGCCCAGAGGGACAGCCAGGAGACGGGGCCAACGTCCTGACTTTC. This gives the protein CASSPEGQPGDGANVLTF.

This sequence joins TRBV27 and TRBJ2-1; TRBD1 is a possible D gene (6 bases). The V gene's germline CDR1 is MNHEY and CDR2 SMNVEV (reference sequence). V was shortened by 7 bases and J by 4 bases, with 14 bases between the two germline ends. The CDR3 is made up of 14 amino acids. CDR3 sequence (DNA): TGTGCCAGCAATTTCCAAGGGGGATACAATGAGCAGTTCTTC. This gives the protein CASNFQGGYNEQFF.

This clonotype came up a few times. This chain uses TRBV5-1 with TRBJ2-7; TRBD1 aligns across 7 bases. Trimming at V came to 3 bases and at J to 0 bases, leaving 6 bases not matched to a gene. The CDR3 consists of 15 residues. Germline-derived CDR1 and CDR2 are SGHRS and YFSETQ. CDR3 DNA sequence: TGCGCCAGCAGCTCTAGACAGGGTAGCTCCTACGAGCAGTACTTC. Residues: CASSSRQGSSYEQYF.

The chain is built from TRBV13 and TRBJ1-5; possible D gene TRBD1, 5 bases. There are 17 residues in the CDR3. The germline gives CDR1 PRHDT, CDR2 FYEKMQ (reference sequence). Trimming shortened V by 5 bases and J by 0 bases, and 17 bases separated the two germline ends. CDR3 amino acids: CASSLTGGGDSNQPQHF. In DNA, the CDR3 is TGTGCCAGCAGCCTGACTGGCGGGGGGGATAGCAATCAGCCCCAGCATTTT. The entire variable domain, with the rest obtained from reference TRBV13 and TRBJ1-5, is as follows: AAGVIQSPRHLIKEKRETATLKCYPIPRHDTVYWYQQGPGQDPQFLISFYEKMQSDKGSIPDRFSAQQFSDYHSELNMSSLELGDSALYFCASSLTGGGDSNQPQHFGDGTRLSIL.

V and J are TRBV20-1 and TRBJ2-5, with TRBD1 identical over 7 bases. V was pared by 3 bases and J by 3 bases, with 4 bases of the junction left unmatched. The CDR3 consists of 13 residues. Germline assignment: CDR1 DFQATT and CDR2 SNEGSKA (reference sequence). CDR3 protein: CSASRTGEETQYF. DNA for the CDR3: TGCAGTGCTAGCCGGACAGGAGAAGAGACCCAGTACTTC.